This TCR beta chain was recorded in a study of blood T cell repertoires in COVID-19. Study-wide background: COVID-19 samples collected from the United States, Italy and Spain covered acute and convalescent phases. Sources were T cells, B-cell-depleted T cells, or PBMCs; the material itself was cDNA or gDNA.

Per the study methods: Amplification from reference gene primers served as the basis for estimated nucleated cell counts. Here immunoSEQ multiplex PCR was the method, and the copy in TCRdb shows in-frame clones only, minus some. The V and J calls and clone size were taken over from that table, and D and trimming were inferred from the DNA. Altogether around 180,000 clones are present, about 87% being singletons, with the ten largest covering 3.5% to 4.5%. Per germline, CDR1 MNHNY and CDR2 SVGAGI (reference sequence). The trim removed 6 bases at V and 6 bases at J, leaving 11 bases unmatched. This CDR3 is 16 amino acids long.

What was sequenced was peripheral blood. The source is a woman aged 25 to 45 with acute or convalescent COVID-19. The genes are TRBV6-6 and TRBJ2-1; 10 nucleotides match TRBD1. CDR3 DNA: TGTGCCAGCAGGGACTCGGGACAGGGGTTTGGCAATGAGCAGTTCTTC. This gives the protein CASRDSGQGFGNEQFF.